What follows are 22 T cell receptor beta chains derived from one specimen sequenced in a study of T cell repertoires in cytomegalovirus infection. MiXCR, run by TCRdb on the reads, gives a single entry per CDR3 protein. The table records a few hundred thousand distinct CDR3 sequences, 30% to 35% of them present only once. No antigen has been identified for these receptors. This specimen was cultured PBMCs, taken from culture after CMV antigen stimulation. These receptors were taken from a human donor in good health (CMV status not recorded). Some clones in this sample may be carry-over from other donors' samples.

The genes are TRBV19 and TRBJ2-3; possibly TRBD1 for D (5 bases). V lost 10 bases and J lost 1, with 18 bases in between. CDR1 and CDR2 (germline): LNHDA, SQIVND (reference sequence). The CDR3 covers 15 residues. For the CDR3, the DNA is TGTGCCACTCAAGTAAGCGACAGTGGCACAGATACGCAGTATTTT. Protein sequence: CATQVSDSGTDTQYF.

This clonotype showed up just a few times. This chain links TRBV7-6 with TRBJ2-3; D may be TRBD1 or TRBD2 (5 bases each). V was shortened by 5 bases and J by 4 bases, with 13 bases between the two germline ends. Germline CDR1 SGHVS, CDR2 FNYEAQ. This CDR3 is built from 14 residues. The CDR3 DNA reads as TGTGCCAGCAGCCGAGTGGGGGAAGCAGATACGCAGTATTTT. Translating it yields CASSRVGEADTQYF.

This clonotype came up a few times. The rearrangement links TRBV7-2 to TRBJ2-3; 10 nucleotides align to TRBD2. Unmatched junction bases numbered 7, after V lost 1 base and J lost 6 bases. This CDR3 contains 16 residues. The germline V gene encodes CDR1 SGHTA and CDR2 FQGNSA. CDR3 sequence reads: CASSLEIAGGADTQYF. Here the CDR3 DNA reads TGTGCCAGCAGCTTAGAGATAGCGGGAGGAGCTGATACGCAGTATTTT.

This chain links TRBV20-1 with TRBJ2-5, with D possibly matching TRBD1 (6 bases). V shed 6 bases and J shed 5 bases, with 13 bases lying between them. This CDR3 is 12 amino acids long. The germline V gene has CDR1 DFQATT and CDR2 SNEGSKA (reference sequence). The DNA of the CDR3 is TGCAGTGCCCCTGCCCAGGGGGAGACCCAGTACTTC. Protein product: CSAPAQGETQYF.

The sample holds a few counts of this clonotype. V and J are TRBV10-3 and TRBJ2-2, with D perhaps matching TRBD2 (5 bases). CDR1 ENHRY and CDR2 SYGVKD come from the germline V gene. This CDR3 is built from 15 residues. Trimming shortened V by 2 bases and J by 4 bases, and 11 bases separated the two germline ends. The CDR3 DNA is TGTGCCATCAGTGAGACTAGTAGTGGCACCGGGGAGCTGTTTTTT. It is translated as CAISETSSGTGELFF.

This chain connects TRBV6-2 or TRBV6-3 to TRBJ2-5; unclear D gene. This CDR3 is built from 18 residues. Trimming stripped 2 bases from V and 3 bases from J, with 22 bases between. From germline, CDR1 is MNHEY and CDR2 SVGEGT. In DNA, the CDR3 is TGTGCCAGCAGTTACCAGGCCAGGATTTGGCTAGGAGAAGAGACCCAGTACTTC. This codes for CASSYQARIWLGEETQYF.

This clonotype was seen only a few times. J is TRBJ2-1 and V is TRBV7-6; 9 bases agree with TRBD2. CDR3 size: 16 residues. V gave up 1 base and J gave up 8 bases; unmatched junction bases: 9. The germline CDR1 and CDR2 sequences are SGHVS and FNYEAQ. The CDR3 loop is CASSLEGSGREYEQFF. CDR3 in DNA: TGTGCCAGCAGCTTAGAGGGTAGCGGGAGAGAGTATGAGCAGTTCTTC.

The genes are TRBV7-2 and TRBJ2-3; 12 bases align to TRBD2. V lost 1 base to trimming and J lost 1 base; unmatched junction nucleotides: 6. Per the germline V gene, CDR1 is SGHTA and CDR2 is FQGNSA. CDR3 length: 18 amino acids. CDR3 DNA: TGTGCCAGCAGCTTAGTTCCTAGCGGGAGGGCGGGCACAGATACGCAGTATTTT. Protein sequence: CASSLVPSGRAGTDTQYF.

This clonotype turned up a few times. The chain has TRBV12-3 or TRBV12-4 and TRBJ1-2, with 11 bases that match TRBD1. There are 13 residues in the CDR3. V lost 7 bases, J lost 7 bases, and 5 bases stayed unmatched. The DNA of the CDR3 is TGTGCCAGCACTGGGACAGGGGGGCGTGGCTACACCTTC. This translates into CASTGTGGRGYTF.

This clonotype came up many times. The chain couples TRBV6-1 to TRBJ2-1, with TRBD1 matching over 7 bases. CDR3 length: 15 amino acids. Germline values: CDR1 MNHNS, CDR2 SASEGT. V lost 6 bases and J lost 7; bases outside the gene matches: 12. CDR3 bases: TGTGCCAGCAGCACGACAGGGAAGGGTAGGAATGAGCAGTTCTTC. Translating it yields CASSTTGKGRNEQFF.

The CDR3 coding sequence is TGTGCCAGTAGTACCTCGACAGGTGGGCGATTCTATGGCTACACCTTC. Amino acid sequence: CASSTSTGGRFYGYTF. The chain joins TRBV19 to TRBJ1-2; D may be TRBD1 (6 bases). V lost 4 bases and J lost 4, with 19 bases in between. Germline lookup yields CDR1 LNHDA and CDR2 SQIVND (reference sequence). There are 16 residues in the CDR3.

This clonotype was seen only a few times. This chain uses TRBV7-2 with TRBJ1-2; D unclear. V was cut by 4 bases and J by 4 bases, with 10 bases left in between. Germline CDR1 and CDR2: SGHTA and FQGNSA. This CDR3 region has 13 residues. The CDR3 loop reads CASSSPGSYGYTF. The CDR3 DNA follows: TGTGCCAGCAGCTCCCCGGGTTCCTATGGCTACACCTTC.

The genes are TRBV7-2 and TRBJ2-3; tentatively, D is TRBD2 (5 bases). The germline CDR1 and CDR2 sequences are SGHTA and FQGNSA. The CDR3 totals 17 residues. V was clipped by 5 bases and J by 3 bases, with 21 bases between them. CDR3 residues: CASSVGLRVRRTDTQYF. The CDR3 DNA sequence: TGTGCCAGCAGCGTCGGACTCCGGGTGAGGCGTACAGATACGCAGTATTTT.

The gene calls are TRBV6-2 or TRBV6-3 and TRBJ2-5; D may correspond to TRBD1 or TRBD2 (5 bases each). Looked up from germline, CDR1 is MNHEY and CDR2 is SVGEGT. This CDR3 spans 14 amino acids. Trimming took 6 bases from V and 4 from J, leaving 15 bases between them. In nucleotides, the CDR3 is TGTGCCAGCAGCCAACTAGGGGTCGCAGAGACCCAGTACTTC. Its translation: CASSQLGVAETQYF.

This chain uses TRBV7-3 with TRBJ2-1, with a tentative D call TRBD2 (6 bases). The CDR3 is made up of 13 amino acids. The germline CDR1 and CDR2 sequences are SGHTA and FQGTGA. V dropped 8 bases and J dropped 0 bases, with 8 bases sitting between them. The CDR3 nucleotides are TGTGCCAGCGCTAGCGACTCCTACAATGAGCAGTTCTTC. It specifies CASASDSYNEQFF.

The rearrangement joins TRBV7-6 to TRBJ2-2; 14 bases agree with TRBD2. The CDR3 is 17 residues long. CDR1 and CDR2 from the germline V gene are SGHVS and FNYEAQ. The J segment lost 4 bases and the V segment lost 5 bases, leaving 6 bases of the junction unmatched. The CDR3 DNA sequence: TGTGCCAGCAGCGACTCCGGGACTAGCGGGAGCACCGGGGAGCTGTTTTTT. Translating it yields CASSDSGTSGSTGELFF.

The chain's CDR3 is CASSQTRGWSPEAFF. CDR3 sequence (DNA): TGCGCCAGCAGCCAAACAAGGGGCTGGAGCCCTGAAGCTTTCTTT. The chain joins TRBV4-1 to TRBJ1-1, with D maybe TRBD1 (5 bases). This CDR3 has 15 amino acids. Germline V gives CDR1 MGHRA, CDR2 YSYEKL. The V and J ends lost 2 bases and 6 bases respectively, with 16 bases between them.

The rearrangement links TRBV6-2 or TRBV6-3 to TRBJ1-1, with D uncertain. The germline gives CDR1 MNHEY, CDR2 SVGEGT. This CDR3 has 13 amino acids. Trimming pared 6 bases from V and 3 bases from J, leaving 11 bases between. In DNA form, the CDR3 reads TGTGCCAGCAGCAAAGACTGGGACACTGAAGCTTTCTTT. Translated, it gives CASSKDWDTEAFF.

This clonotype has just a few counts. The rearrangement links TRBV7-2 to TRBJ2-1; D is perhaps TRBD2 (6 bases). Trimming pared 2 bases from V and 10 bases from J, leaving 18 bases between. The CDR3 length is 15 residues. In germline, CDR1 is SGHTA, CDR2 FQGNSA. The CDR3 loop reads CASSLSGLGRNEQFF. The CDR3 nucleotides are TGTGCCAGCAGCTTATCGGGGCTCGGGAGAAACGAGCAGTTCTTC. Looking up the rest from reference TRBV7-2 and TRBJ2-1 gives the full variable domain: GAGVSQSPSNKVTEKGKDVELRCDPISGHTALYWYRQSLGQGLEFLIYFQGNSAPDKSGLPSDRFSAERTGGSVSTLTIQRTQQEDSAVYLCASSLSGLGRNEQFFGPGTRLTVL.

The gene calls are TRBV10-3 and TRBJ2-3; maybe TRBD1 (6 bases). The V and J ends lost 0 bases and 1 base respectively, with 17 bases between them. CDR1 is ENHRY and CDR2 is SYGVKD in the germline V gene. There are 18 residues in the CDR3. The CDR3: CAISESITGSGGTDTQYF. The DNA for the CDR3 is TGTGCCATCAGTGAGTCGATCACGGGTTCAGGGGGCACAGATACGCAGTATTTT.

This clonotype was counted between two and nine times. The rearrangement links TRBV7-8 to TRBJ2-3; D remains ambiguous. From germline, CDR1 is SGHVS and CDR2 FQNEAQ. Trimming stripped 10 bases from V and 0 bases from J, with 20 bases between. The CDR3 has 16 residues. For the CDR3, the DNA is TGTGCCACCGGAAAAAGGGTGGATTCAAGCACAGATACGCAGTATTTT. It specifies CATGKRVDSSTDTQYF.

The rearrangement links TRBV19 to TRBJ2-7; 11 bases are a match to TRBD2. Germline CDR1 is LNHDA and CDR2 is SQIVND (reference sequence). The CDR3 length is 16 residues. The V and J ends lost 5 bases and 1 base, in that order; junction bases with no gene match: 7. As DNA, the CDR3 is TGTGCCAGTAGTCCCTTTAGCGGGAGGGGATCCTACGAGCAGTACTTC. Translation: CASSPFSGRGSYEQYF.